This TCR beta chain was retrieved from a study of T cells in Graves' hyperthyroidism and ophthalmopathy (dated by TCRdb to the late 2010s). Study-wide context: Peripheral blood samples were taken at initial diagnosis, before any treatment was given. To identify TCR V-J signatures that set the groups apart, the researchers used a discovery cohort of about a hundred patients, made up of about 44 with Graves' ophthalmopathy and around 58 with stable Graves' hyperthyroidism. Prospective prediction of ophthalmopathy was tested in an independent validation cohort of approximately 19 hyperthyroidism patients and 15 to 17 patients who later progressed to ophthalmopathy. The approximately 100 discovery patients were randomly split 7:3 into training and test sets. In addition, the study compared T-cell repertoires in thyroid tissue and in blood from roughly 6 Graves' hyperthyroidism patients. Once sampling was done, hyperthyroidism patients were given methimazole at a starting dose of 30 mg daily, whereas ophthalmopathy patients were given high-dose intravenous methylprednisolone. The paper describes TCR Vbeta CDR3 sequencing of around 130 peripheral blood samples, made up of 43 ophthalmopathy patients, 70 to 75 hyperthyroidism patients and 17 progressor patients. General conclusions and limits of the study: Most expanded thyroid clonotypes (frequency above 0.001) were also found in blood, which suggests that blood repertoires may mirror thyroid immune responses. A model built on a 13 V-J signature distinguished ophthalmopathy from stable hyperthyroidism, reaching 85% to 90% sensitivity and 81.08% specificity in cross-validation and 80%/75% in testing. In validation, the model predicted progression to ophthalmopathy with around 71% sensitivity and around 72% specificity, a median of around six months before onset. No statistical method was used to set the sample size in advance, and investigators knew the group allocation.

Stable Graves' hyperthyroidism was defined as no progression to ophthalmopathy during 18 months of follow-up. Hyperthyroidism patients were aged 18 to 65 years and newly diagnosed, with disease duration of less than 2 months. Any patient with an uncontrolled infection, another autoimmune disease, pregnancy or lactation was excluded. Diagnoses were established on the basis of clinical symptoms, serum thyroxine and TRAb, thyroid ultrasound, and orbital computed tomography. Ficoll-Paque density gradient centrifugation was used to isolate PBMCs from 10 ml of fresh peripheral blood. Total RNA was extracted using Trizol reagent, and RNA quality was assessed on an Agilent 2100 Bioanalyzer. The TCR beta CDR3 regions were amplified from RNA transcripts. The TCR CDR3 was subjected to a first round of RT-PCR using the HTBI primer set and the Qiagen OneStep RT-PCR kit. Libraries were constructed in a second round of multiplex PCR, after which size selection and purification were performed. Paired-end sequencing of the libraries was performed with 100 bp reads on an Illumina HiSeq2000. The published analysis was carried out like this. SOAPnuke was used to process the raw data, with reads discarded if the reads contained adapters or uncalled bases, had a mean Phred below 15, or lacked an exact constant-primer or identifier match. High-quality paired reads were merged with COPE v1.2.5, and unique nucleotide sequences were defined as clonotypes. MiTCR v1.1 was used to align the clonotypes against IMGT TRBV, TRBD and TRBJ reference segments. The analysis included only V-J combinations with a frequency above 0.0001, which together covered 99.2% of the repertoires. The TCS score was defined as the ratio of F50 (clonal expansion) to E x V (chaos), calculated using BLOSUM62-based TCRdist between CDR3 peptides within each V-J. Welch's t-statistics and random forest reduced roughly 500 V-J features to some 14, which were used in a naive Bayes classifier (R e1071). In TCRdb, the public reads were trimmed at Q25 with fastp and aligned with MiXCR, with productive beta chains retained. Duplicate CDR3 protein sequences are folded into a single record with the most common DNA and genes. The V and J calls reflect TCRdb's pipeline rather than the authors' work. This sample has 250,000 to 300,000 distinct CDR3 sequences in its table, and roughly 13% of those were observed once. The ten biggest clones cover 7.9% of the sample.

This clonotype has just a few counts. This clone's antigen is unknown. The sample holds no much larger clone one base away, and base qualities are not on file. This clonotype was obtained from a woman between 35 and 50 years old with Graves' hyperthyroidism. Specimen: blood.

The CDR3 protein: CASIKGQSNTEAFF. In nucleotides, the sequence is TGTGCCAGCATCAAGGGGCAGTCGAACACTGAAGCTTTCTTT. Here the chain combines TRBV11-2 and TRBJ1-1, and TRBD1 may be the D gene, going by 5 matching bases. Sequences SGHAT (CDR1) and FQNNGV (CDR2) are obtained from the germline V gene. V gives up 7 bases and J gives up 1 base, and the segment between their germline ends measures 13 bases. CDR3 length: 14 amino acids, cysteine to phenylalanine. Just CDR3 DNA is preserved here, 42 bases in frame from base 1.